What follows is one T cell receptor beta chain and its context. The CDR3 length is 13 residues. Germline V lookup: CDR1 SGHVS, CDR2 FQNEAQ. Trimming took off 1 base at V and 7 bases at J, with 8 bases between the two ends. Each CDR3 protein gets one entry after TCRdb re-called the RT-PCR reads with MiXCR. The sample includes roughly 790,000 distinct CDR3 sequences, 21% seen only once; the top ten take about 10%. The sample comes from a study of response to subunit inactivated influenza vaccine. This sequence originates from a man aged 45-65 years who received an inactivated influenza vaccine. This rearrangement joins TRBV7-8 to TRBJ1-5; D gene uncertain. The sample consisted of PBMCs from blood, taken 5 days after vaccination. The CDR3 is CASSLGESQPQHF. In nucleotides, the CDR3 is TGTGCCAGCAGCTTAGGGGAGAGCCAGCCCCAGCATTTT.